This T cell receptor beta chain emerged from a study of T cell repertoires in cytomegalovirus infection. A single record per CDR3 protein comes from TCRdb applying MiXCR to the reads. The sample has around 300,000 distinct CDR3 sequences, 8% to 10% seen once. There are many counts of this clonotype. Trimming removed 1 base from V and 0 bases from J, with 4 bases in between. Germline lookup yields CDR1 SGHAT and CDR2 FQNNGV. There are 15 residues in the CDR3. The TCR was taken from a human donor in good health (CMV status not recorded). Some clones in this sample may be carry-over from other donors' samples. Material for sequencing was PBMCs. This rearrangement joins TRBV11-2 to TRBJ2-6; D not resolved. As DNA, the CDR3 is TGTGCCAGCAGCTTAGGCCGCTCTGGGGCCAACGTCCTGACTTTC. Residues: CASSLGRSGANVLTF.